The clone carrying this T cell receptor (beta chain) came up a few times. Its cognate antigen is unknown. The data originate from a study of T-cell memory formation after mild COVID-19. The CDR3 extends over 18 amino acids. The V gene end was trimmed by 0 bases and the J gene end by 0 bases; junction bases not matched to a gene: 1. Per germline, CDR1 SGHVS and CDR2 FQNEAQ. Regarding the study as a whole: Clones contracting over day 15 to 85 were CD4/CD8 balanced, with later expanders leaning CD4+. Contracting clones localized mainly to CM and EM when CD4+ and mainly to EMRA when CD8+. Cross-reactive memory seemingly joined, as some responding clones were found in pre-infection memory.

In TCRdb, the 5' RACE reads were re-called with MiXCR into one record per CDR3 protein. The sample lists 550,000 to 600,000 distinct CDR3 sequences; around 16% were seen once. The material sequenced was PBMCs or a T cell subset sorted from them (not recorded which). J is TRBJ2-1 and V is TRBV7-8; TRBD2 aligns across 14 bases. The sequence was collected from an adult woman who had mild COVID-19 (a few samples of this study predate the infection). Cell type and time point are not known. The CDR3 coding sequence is TGTGCCAGCAGCTTAGCGGGACTAGCGGGAGCCTCCTACAATGAGCAGTTCTTC. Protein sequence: CASSLAGLAGASYNEQFF.